These 27 T cell receptor beta chains originate from one sample sequenced in a study of blood T cell repertoires in COVID-19. Data came from immunoSEQ multiplex PCR; TCRdb stores just in-frame clones and leaves some out. Of some 260,000 clones listed, more than 70% are singletons. Material for sequencing was peripheral blood. The source of these receptors is a young woman with acute or convalescent COVID-19.

The chain uses TRBV18 and TRBJ2-2; 7 bases fit TRBD2. The CDR3 has 14 residues. Germline CDR1 is KGHSH and CDR2 is LQKENI. The V gene end was trimmed by 4 bases and the J gene end by 1 base; junction bases not matched to a gene: 0. The CDR3 loop reads CASSQRGNTGELFF. As DNA, the CDR3 is TGTGCCAGCTCACAGCGGGGGAACACCGGGGAGCTGTTTTTT.

The chain has TRBV5-8 and TRBJ1-1, with D maybe TRBD1 (5 bases). Germline loops: CDR1 SGHTS, CDR2 YDEGEE. The CDR3 is made up of 15 amino acids. Trimming removed 0 bases at V and 4 bases at J, with 13 bases between. CDR3 loop: CASSLGARVGTEAFF. In DNA form, the CDR3 reads TGTGCCAGCAGCTTGGGAGCCAGGGTAGGCACTGAAGCTTTCTTT.

This chain uses TRBV19 with TRBJ1-5; 7 positions agree with TRBD1. This CDR3 has 18 amino acids. With V trimmed by 6 bases and J by 0 bases, 14 bases remained unmatched. The germline CDR1 and CDR2 sequences are LNHDA and SQIVND (reference sequence). The CDR3 nucleotides read TGTGCCAGTAGCCTCCTAGAGGGGACAGTGACTAGCAATCAGCCCCAGCATTTT. Translated, it gives CASSLLEGTVTSNQPQHF.

The rearrangement joins TRBV6-2 or TRBV6-3 to TRBJ2-7; TRBD1 might be the D (5 bases). Trimming cost V 0 bases and J 2 bases, with 14 bases left between them. This CDR3 has 16 residues. Per the germline V gene, CDR1 is MNHEY and CDR2 is SVGEGT. Written as DNA, the CDR3 is TGTGCCAGCAGTTACTCTTTTGGGCAGGGCGCCTACGAGCAGTACTTC. It specifies CASSYSFGQGAYEQYF.

This chain connects TRBV10-3 to TRBJ2-3, with D possibly TRBD2 on 6 matching bases. The germline CDR1 and CDR2 sequences are ENHRY and SYGVKD. This CDR3 comprises 16 residues. V was trimmed by 1 base and J by 4 bases, leaving 15 bases between them. The CDR3 loop reads CAISELGGKGADTQYF. CDR3 coding DNA: TGTGCCATCAGTGAGTTGGGCGGGAAAGGCGCAGATACGCAGTATTTT.

In DNA, the CDR3 is TGTGCCAGCAGTTACGTGGCCTCGAGGACCGGGGAGCTGTTTTTT. Its translation is CASSYVASRTGELFF. The V call is TRBV6-6, the J call TRBJ2-2; no clear D gene. V shed 2 bases and J shed 5 bases, with 12 bases lying between them. The CDR3 spans 15 residues. Germline V gives CDR1 MNHNY, CDR2 SVGAGI (reference sequence).

This sequence joins TRBV28 and TRBJ1-1, with D tentatively TRBD1 (6 bases). The CDR3 runs 13 residues. V shed 6 bases and J shed 5 bases, with 13 bases lying between them. Per germline, CDR1 MDHEN and CDR2 SYDVKM. The CDR3: CASSQGDRTEAFF. In DNA form, the CDR3 reads TGTGCCAGCAGCCAGGGCGACAGGACTGAAGCTTTCTTT. Full variable domain (missing parts from reference TRBV28 and TRBJ1-1): DVKVTQSSRYLVKRTGEKVFLECVQDMDHENMFWYRQDPGLGLRLIYFSYDVKMKEKGDIPEGYSVSREKKERFSLILESASTNQTSMYLCASSQGDRTEAFFGQGTRLTVV.

The chain links TRBV12-3 or TRBV12-4 to TRBJ2-3, with a possible D match to TRBD1 (5 bases). This CDR3 region has 12 residues. The ends were cut back, 7 bases at V and 3 bases at J, with 8 bases in the middle. The CDR3 region has the DNA TGTGCCAGCATCGACAGTACAGATACGCAGTATTTT. It specifies CASIDSTDTQYF.

V and J are TRBV3-1 (or the pseudogene TRBV3-2) and TRBJ2-3; possibly TRBD2 for D (6 bases). V was pared by 0 bases and J by 9 bases, with 16 bases between. The CDR3 consists of 15 residues. Germline-derived CDR1 and CDR2 are LGHDT and YNNKEL (reference sequence). The CDR3 nucleotides read TGTGCCAGCAGCCAAGATCTGGCGGGAAGGGGCACGCAGTATTTT. It translates to CASSQDLAGRGTQYF.

This clone was counted a few times. V gene TRBV28 combines with J gene TRBJ1-2; 7 positions match TRBD1. The junction had 3 bases not matched to a gene; V was cut back by 3 bases and J by 8 bases. This CDR3 is built from 12 residues. CDR1 is MDHEN and CDR2 is SYDVKM in the germline V gene. CDR3 sequence: CASSLVGQGYTF. In DNA form, the CDR3 reads TGTGCCAGCAGTTTGGTGGGACAGGGCTACACCTTC.

This clone was seen a single time. The chain combines TRBV18 with TRBJ1-2; 7 nucleotides align to TRBD1. V lost 6 bases, J lost 4 bases, and 8 bases stayed unmatched. Germline CDR1 KGHSH, CDR2 LQKENI. The CDR3 length is 14 residues. CDR3 region: CASSPGGTPYGYTF. The CDR3 DNA reads TGTGCCAGCTCCCCAGGGGGGACCCCCTATGGCTACACCTTC.

The chain recombines TRBV2 with TRBJ2-5; maybe TRBD1 (7 bases). The CDR3 loop spans 15 amino acids. Per the germline V gene, CDR1 is SNHLY and CDR2 is FYNNEI. Trimming pared 0 bases from V and 4 bases from J, leaving 12 bases between. CDR3 nucleotides: TGTGCCAGCAGTGAAGCGACAGGGCGGGGAGAGACCCAGTACTTC. Translation gives CASSEATGRGETQYF.

This clone was observed at least ten times. The rearrangement links TRBV18 to TRBJ2-2; TRBD2 matches at 9 bases. This CDR3 is 16 amino acids long. Germline V gene lookup returns CDR1 KGHSH and CDR2 LQKENI. Trimming at V came to 0 bases and at J to 7 bases, leaving 6 bases not matched to a gene. The CDR3 sequence is CASSPPVSGRGGELFF. The CDR3 DNA sequence: TGTGCCAGCTCACCACCGGTTAGCGGGAGAGGCGGGGAGCTGTTTTTT.

This clone was counted only a few times. This sequence joins TRBV21-1 and TRBJ2-7; TRBD2, the table's D call, lacks a check against the DNA. TRBV21-1 is flagged as a pseudogene. The CDR3 is 18 residues long. For the CDR3, the DNA is TGTGCCAGCAGCAAAGTTGGGACTAGCGGGAGGGTTTCCTACGAGCAGTACTTC. As protein: CASSKVGTSGRVSYEQYF.

This clone was recorded only once. This sequence joins TRBV5-1 and TRBJ1-1; no firm D call. Germline assignment: CDR1 SGHRS and CDR2 YFSETQ. V lost 0 bases, J lost 1 base, and 13 bases lay in between. The CDR3 is made up of 16 amino acids. The CDR3 protein is CASSLALQMPNTEAFF. Written as DNA, the CDR3 is TGCGCCAGCAGCTTGGCTTTACAGATGCCGAACACTGAAGCTTTCTTT. Full variable domain (rest looked up from reference TRBV5-1 and TRBJ1-1): KAGVTQTPRYLIKTRGQQVTLSCSPISGHRSVSWYQQTPGQGLQFLFEYFSETQRNKGNFPGRFSGRQFSNSRSEMNVSTLELGDSALYLCASSLALQMPNTEAFFGQGTRLTVV.

This rearrangement joins TRBV11-2 to TRBJ2-1; TRBD2 matches 8 bases. The CDR3 has 19 amino acids. The V segment lost 5 bases and the J segment 2 bases; nucleotides outside the gene matches: 17. CDR1 is SGHAT, CDR2 FQNNGV, per germline. CDR3 loop: CASSLTGTSFSPTYNEQFF. The CDR3 region has the DNA TGTGCCAGCAGCCTTACCGGGACTAGTTTTTCCCCCACCTACAATGAGCAGTTCTTC.

The V gene is TRBV19, the J gene TRBJ1-5, with D uncertain. Trimming took off 1 base at V and 2 bases at J, with 12 bases between the two ends. CDR1 and CDR2 (germline): LNHDA, SQIVND (reference sequence). The CDR3 extends over 16 amino acids. CDR3 in DNA: TGTGCCAGTAGTATAGGGGCTACGAGGGGCAATCAGCCCCAGCATTTT. Its translation is CASSIGATRGNQPQHF.

This chain connects TRBV6-5 to TRBJ2-4, with D uncertain. Germline CDR1 MNHEY, CDR2 SVGAGI. This CDR3 contains 13 residues. V lost 4 bases, J lost 2 bases, and 6 bases lay in between. DNA for the CDR3: TGTGCCAGCAGTTCCGTGTCCAAAAACATTCAGTACTTC. It specifies CASSSVSKNIQYF.

This chain uses TRBV6-2 or TRBV6-3 with TRBJ2-1; 7 bases line up with TRBD2. CDR3 size: 15 residues. The junction had 7 bases not matched to a gene; V was cut back by 2 bases and J by 6 bases. Germline assignment: CDR1 MNHEY and CDR2 SVGEGT. The CDR3 DNA is TGTGCCAGCAGTTACGGGTGGGAGGGCCTCAATGAGCAGTTCTTC. Translating gives CASSYGWEGLNEQFF.

This clone was detected once. The rearrangement joins TRBV6-5 to TRBJ1-2; 7 bases match TRBD1. The CDR3 has 12 residues. The germline CDR1 and CDR2 sequences are MNHEY and SVGAGI. V shed 9 bases and J 4 bases; nucleotides not matched to a gene: 5. In nucleotides, the CDR3 is TGTGCCAGTGGGACAGAGAGCTATGGCTACACCTTC. Translating gives CASGTESYGYTF.

The chain has TRBV27 and TRBJ2-1, with a possible D match to TRBD1 (6 bases). V was clipped by 2 bases and J by 4 bases, with 18 bases between them. Germline assignment: CDR1 MNHEY and CDR2 SMNVEV (reference sequence). This CDR3 has 17 residues. CDR3 residues: CASSLRPGQGQYNEQFF. CDR3 DNA: TGTGCCAGCAGTTTACGTCCGGGGCAGGGACAATACAATGAGCAGTTCTTC.

This chain links TRBV27 with TRBJ2-7; D remains ambiguous. Germline V gives CDR1 MNHEY, CDR2 SMNVEV (reference sequence). V was trimmed by 5 bases and J by 2 bases, leaving 13 bases between them. The CDR3 totals 14 residues. CDR3 region: CASSPSRLPYEQYF. In nucleotides, the CDR3 is TGTGCCAGCAGTCCCTCTAGATTGCCCTACGAGCAGTACTTC.

The chain uses TRBV11-2 and TRBJ2-2, with D tentatively TRBD1 (6 bases). V shed 5 bases and J shed 4 bases, with 8 bases lying between them. The germline V gene has CDR1 SGHAT and CDR2 FQNNGV. The CDR3 sequence is 13 residues long. The CDR3, as DNA: TGTGCCAGCAGCCCAGGGGTCACCGGGGAGCTGTTTTTT. This codes for CASSPGVTGELFF.

The rearrangement links TRBV6-2 or TRBV6-3 to TRBJ2-7; 7 nucleotides match TRBD1. Germline CDR1 reads MNHEY; CDR2 reads SVGEGT. The CDR3 extends over 15 amino acids. The ends lost 6 bases at V and 1 base at J; junction bases unmatched: 9. CDR3 DNA: TGTGCCAGCAGCCCCAGACAGGGTTCGTCCTACGAGCAGTACTTC. This translates into CASSPRQGSSYEQYF.

V usage is TRBV7-3 and J usage is TRBJ2-5; 7 nucleotides match TRBD1. The CDR3 loop spans 16 amino acids. The V and J ends lost 0 bases and 1 base, in that order; junction bases with no gene match: 5. The germline V gene has CDR1 SGHTA and CDR2 FQGTGA. The CDR3: CASSLTGTAAQETQYF. Here the CDR3 DNA reads TGTGCCAGCAGCTTAACCGGGACAGCGGCCCAAGAGACCCAGTACTTC. Combining the CDR3 with reference TRBV7-3 and TRBJ2-5 gives the whole variable domain GAGVSQTPSNKVTEKGKYVELRCDPISGHTALYWYRQSLGQGPEFLIYFQGTGAADDSGLPNDRFFAVRPEGSVSTLKIQRTERGDSAVYLCASSLTGTAAQETQYFGPGTRLLVL.

V and J are TRBV4-3 and TRBJ1-2; 9 bases line up with TRBD1. The CDR3 has 16 amino acids. Germline CDR1 and CDR2: LGHNA and YSLEER. Trimming cost V 0 bases and J 3 bases; bases outside gene matches: 5. The CDR3, as DNA: TGCGCCAGCAGCCAAGACCGCTGGACAGGGGACTATGGCTACACCTTC. It codes for CASSQDRWTGDYGYTF.

This clone was detected only once. The genes are TRBV7-6 and TRBJ1-1; TRBD1 might be the D (5 bases). Germline loops: CDR1 SGHVS, CDR2 FNYEAQ. CDR3 size: 14 residues. Trimming cost V 5 bases and J 1 base, with 11 bases left between them. CDR3: CASSQTERNTEAFF. CDR3 DNA sequence: TGTGCCAGCAGCCAGACAGAGAGGAACACTGAAGCTTTCTTT. Full variable domain (outside the CDR3, taken from reference TRBV7-6 and TRBJ1-1): GAGVSQSPRYKVTKRGQDVALRCDPISGHVSLYWYRQALGQGPEFLTYFNYEAQQDKSGLPNDRFSAERPEGSISTLTIQRTEQRDSAMYRCASSQTERNTEAFFGQGTRLTVV.